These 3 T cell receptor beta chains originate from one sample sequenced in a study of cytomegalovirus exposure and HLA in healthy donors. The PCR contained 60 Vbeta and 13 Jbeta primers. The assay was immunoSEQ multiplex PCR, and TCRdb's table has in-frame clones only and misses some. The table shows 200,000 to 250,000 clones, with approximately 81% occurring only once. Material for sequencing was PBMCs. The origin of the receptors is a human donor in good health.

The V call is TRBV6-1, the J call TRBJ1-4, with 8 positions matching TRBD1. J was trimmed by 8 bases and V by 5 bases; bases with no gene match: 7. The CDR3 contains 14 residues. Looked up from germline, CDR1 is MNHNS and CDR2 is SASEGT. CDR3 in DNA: TGTGCCAGCAGTCCGGGACAGGTCTGGGAAAAACTGTTTTTT. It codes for CASSPGQVWEKLFF.

This CDR3 is CASRTGRGFNYGYTF. Written as DNA, the CDR3 is TGTGCCAGCAGGACCGGCAGGGGGTTTAACTATGGCTACACCTTC. The V gene is TRBV2, the J gene TRBJ1-2; TRBD1 aligns across 7 bases. The germline V gene has CDR1 SNHLY and CDR2 FYNNEI. The CDR3 length is 15 residues. V lost 6 bases, J lost 1 base, and 8 bases stayed unmatched.

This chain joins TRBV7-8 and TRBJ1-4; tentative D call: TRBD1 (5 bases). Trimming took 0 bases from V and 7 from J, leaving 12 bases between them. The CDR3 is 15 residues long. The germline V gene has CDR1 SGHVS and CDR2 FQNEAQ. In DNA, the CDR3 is TGTGCCAGCAGCTTAGCGGGCAGGGTAGCTGAAAAACTGTTTTTT. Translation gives CASSLAGRVAEKLFF.